This T cell receptor beta chain is from a study of early T cells in non-severe SARS-CoV-2 infection. Study at large: The authors sequenced bulk RNA from unsorted whole blood, leaving chains unpaired. Study conclusions and caveats: VDJdb matches were skewed toward anti-spike CD8 T cell responses.

V shed 6 bases and J shed 11 bases, with 28 bases lying between them. The CDR3 consists of 16 residues. Molecules of cDNA were individually given unique molecular identifiers that were attached to them. TCRdb re-called the 5' RACE reads with MiXCR, one entry per CDR3 protein. The sample holds about 64,000 distinct CDR3 sequences; around 13% are singletons and the top ten take 3.5% to 5%. This clonotype was seen at least ten times. Its antigen is unknown. The sequence came from an adult who was a healthcare worker with PCR-confirmed SARS-CoV-2 infection or an uninfected control (not recorded which). This rearrangement joins TRBV12-3 or TRBV12-4 to TRBJ1-1, with D possibly being TRBD1 (6 bases). The sequenced sample was whole blood. This CDR3 is CASRPHLPGHTKGAFF. CDR3 nucleotide sequence: TGTGCCAGCAGACCTCATCTCCCGGGACACACAAAGGGGGCTTTCTTT.